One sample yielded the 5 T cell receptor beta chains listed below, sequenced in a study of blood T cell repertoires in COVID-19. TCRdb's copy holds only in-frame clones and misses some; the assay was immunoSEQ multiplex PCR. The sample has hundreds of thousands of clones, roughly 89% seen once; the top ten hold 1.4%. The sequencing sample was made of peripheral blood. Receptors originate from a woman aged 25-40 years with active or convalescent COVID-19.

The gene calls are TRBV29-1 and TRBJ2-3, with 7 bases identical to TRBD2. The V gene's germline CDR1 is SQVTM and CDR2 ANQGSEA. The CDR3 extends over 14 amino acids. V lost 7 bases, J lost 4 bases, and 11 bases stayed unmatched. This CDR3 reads CSGVQAAGADTQYF. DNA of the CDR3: TGCAGCGGCGTACAGGCGGCGGGGGCAGATACGCAGTATTTT.

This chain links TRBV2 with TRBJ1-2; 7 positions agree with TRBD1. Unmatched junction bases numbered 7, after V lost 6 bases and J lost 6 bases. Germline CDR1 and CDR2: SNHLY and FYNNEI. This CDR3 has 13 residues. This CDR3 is CASRMTGKHGYTF. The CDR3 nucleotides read TGTGCCAGCAGGATGACAGGGAAGCATGGCTACACCTTC.

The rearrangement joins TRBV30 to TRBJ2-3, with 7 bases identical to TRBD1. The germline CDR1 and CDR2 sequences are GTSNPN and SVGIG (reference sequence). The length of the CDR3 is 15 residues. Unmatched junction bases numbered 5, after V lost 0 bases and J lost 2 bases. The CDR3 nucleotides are TGTGCCTGGAGTGTCGGACAGGCGGCCACAGATACGCAGTATTTT. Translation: CAWSVGQAATDTQYF.

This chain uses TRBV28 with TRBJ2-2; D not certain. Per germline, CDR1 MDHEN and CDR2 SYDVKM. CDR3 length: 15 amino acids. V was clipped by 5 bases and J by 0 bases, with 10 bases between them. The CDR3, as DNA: TGTGCCAGCAGTCCATCTAAAGCGAACACCGGGGAGCTGTTTTTT. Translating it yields CASSPSKANTGELFF.

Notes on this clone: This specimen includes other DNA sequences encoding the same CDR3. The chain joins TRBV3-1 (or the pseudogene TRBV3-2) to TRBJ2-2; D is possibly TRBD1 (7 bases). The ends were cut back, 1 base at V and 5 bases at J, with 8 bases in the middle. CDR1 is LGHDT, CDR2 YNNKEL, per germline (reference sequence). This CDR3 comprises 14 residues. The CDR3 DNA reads TGTGCCAGCAGCCAAGCAGGGGGGACCGGGGAGCTGTTTTTT. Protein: CASSQAGGTGELFF.